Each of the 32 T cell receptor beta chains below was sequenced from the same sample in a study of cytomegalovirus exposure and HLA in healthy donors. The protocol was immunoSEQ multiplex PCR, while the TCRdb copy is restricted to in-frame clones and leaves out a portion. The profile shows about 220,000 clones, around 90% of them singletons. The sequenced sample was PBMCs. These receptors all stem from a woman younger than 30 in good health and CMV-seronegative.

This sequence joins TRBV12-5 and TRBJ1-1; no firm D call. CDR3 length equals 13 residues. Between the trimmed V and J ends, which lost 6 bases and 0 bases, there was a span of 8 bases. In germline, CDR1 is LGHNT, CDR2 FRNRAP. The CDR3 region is CASGPNMNTEAFF. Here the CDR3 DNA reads TGTGCTAGTGGCCCTAATATGAACACTGAAGCTTTCTTT.

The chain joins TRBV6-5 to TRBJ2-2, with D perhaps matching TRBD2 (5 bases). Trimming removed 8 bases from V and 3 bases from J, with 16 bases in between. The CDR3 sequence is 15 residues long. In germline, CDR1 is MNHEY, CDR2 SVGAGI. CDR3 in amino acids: CASSPRGLHTGELFF. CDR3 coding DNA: TGTGCCAGCTCCCCTAGAGGGCTGCACACCGGGGAGCTGTTTTTT.

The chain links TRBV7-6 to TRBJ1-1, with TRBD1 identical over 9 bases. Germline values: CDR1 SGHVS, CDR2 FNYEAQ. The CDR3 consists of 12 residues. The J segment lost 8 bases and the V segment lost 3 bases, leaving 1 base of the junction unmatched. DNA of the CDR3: TGTGCCAGCAGCTTCGGACAGGGGGAAGCTTTCTTT. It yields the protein CASSFGQGEAFF. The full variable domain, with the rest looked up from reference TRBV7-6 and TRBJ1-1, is GAGVSQSPRYKVTKRGQDVALRCDPISGHVSLYWYRQALGQGPEFLTYFNYEAQQDKSGLPNDRFSAERPEGSISTLTIQRTEQRDSAMYRCASSFGQGEAFFGQGTRLTVV.

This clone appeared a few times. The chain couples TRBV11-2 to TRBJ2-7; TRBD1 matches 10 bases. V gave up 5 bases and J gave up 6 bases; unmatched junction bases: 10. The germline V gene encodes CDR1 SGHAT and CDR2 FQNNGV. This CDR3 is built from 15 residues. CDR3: CASSPQGQGILEQYF. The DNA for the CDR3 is TGTGCCAGCAGCCCCCAGGGACAGGGGATCCTCGAGCAGTACTTC.

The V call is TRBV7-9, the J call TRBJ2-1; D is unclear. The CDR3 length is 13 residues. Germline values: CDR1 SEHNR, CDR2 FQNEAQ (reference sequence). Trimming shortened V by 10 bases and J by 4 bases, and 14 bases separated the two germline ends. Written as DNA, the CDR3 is TGTGCCACCCATAAGACAACTTACAATGAGCAGTTCTTC. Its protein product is CATHKTTYNEQFF. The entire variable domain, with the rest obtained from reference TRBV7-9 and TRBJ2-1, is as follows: DTGVSQNPRHKITKRGQNVTFRCDPISEHNRLYWYRQTLGQGPEFLTYFQNEAQLEKSRLLSDRFSAERPKGSFSTLEIQRTEQGDSAMYLCATHKTTYNEQFFGPGTRLTVL.

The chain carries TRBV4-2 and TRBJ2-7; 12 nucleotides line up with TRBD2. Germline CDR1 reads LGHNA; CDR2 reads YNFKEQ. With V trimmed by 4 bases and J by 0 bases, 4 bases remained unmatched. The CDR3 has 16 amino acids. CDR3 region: CASSPQTSGGSYEQYF. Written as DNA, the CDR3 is TGTGCCAGCAGCCCACAGACTAGCGGGGGCTCCTACGAGCAGTACTTC.

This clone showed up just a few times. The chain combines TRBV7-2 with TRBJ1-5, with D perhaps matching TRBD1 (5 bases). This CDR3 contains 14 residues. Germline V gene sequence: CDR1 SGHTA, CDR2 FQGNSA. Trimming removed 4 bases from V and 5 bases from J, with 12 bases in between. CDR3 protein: CASSSGTGYQPQHF. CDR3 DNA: TGTGCCAGCAGCTCCGGGACTGGCTATCAGCCCCAGCATTTT.

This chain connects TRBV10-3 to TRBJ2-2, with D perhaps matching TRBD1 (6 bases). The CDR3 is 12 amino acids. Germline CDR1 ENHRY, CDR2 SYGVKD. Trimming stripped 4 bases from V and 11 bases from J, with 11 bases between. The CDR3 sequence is CAISVNRVELFF. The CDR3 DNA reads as TGTGCCATCAGTGTGAACAGGGTAGAGCTGTTTTTT.

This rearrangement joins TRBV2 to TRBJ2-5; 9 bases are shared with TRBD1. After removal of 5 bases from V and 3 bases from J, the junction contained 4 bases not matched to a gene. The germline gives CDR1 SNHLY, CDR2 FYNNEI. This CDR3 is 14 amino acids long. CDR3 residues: CASSPTGGEETQYF. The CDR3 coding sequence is TGTGCCAGCAGTCCAACAGGGGGCGAAGAGACCCAGTACTTC.

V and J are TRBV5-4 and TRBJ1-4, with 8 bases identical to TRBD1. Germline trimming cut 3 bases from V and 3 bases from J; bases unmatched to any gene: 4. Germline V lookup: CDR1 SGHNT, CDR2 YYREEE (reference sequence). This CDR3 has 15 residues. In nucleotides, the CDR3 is TGTGCCAGCAGCTGGCAGGGGGCAGCTAATGAAAAACTGTTTTTT. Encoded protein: CASSWQGAANEKLFF.

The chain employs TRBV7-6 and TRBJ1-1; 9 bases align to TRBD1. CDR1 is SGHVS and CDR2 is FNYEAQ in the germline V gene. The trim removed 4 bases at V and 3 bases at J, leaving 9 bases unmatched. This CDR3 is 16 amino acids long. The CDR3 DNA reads TGTGCCAGCAGCTCCCTACCCACAGGGGGCTACACTGAAGCTTTCTTT. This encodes CASSSLPTGGYTEAFF.

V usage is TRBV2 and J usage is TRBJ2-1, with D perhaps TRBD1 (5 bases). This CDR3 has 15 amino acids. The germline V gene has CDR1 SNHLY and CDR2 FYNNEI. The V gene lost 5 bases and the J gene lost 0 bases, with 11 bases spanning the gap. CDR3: CASSRRVSSYNEQFF. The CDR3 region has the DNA TGTGCCAGCAGTCGCAGGGTGAGCTCCTACAATGAGCAGTTCTTC.

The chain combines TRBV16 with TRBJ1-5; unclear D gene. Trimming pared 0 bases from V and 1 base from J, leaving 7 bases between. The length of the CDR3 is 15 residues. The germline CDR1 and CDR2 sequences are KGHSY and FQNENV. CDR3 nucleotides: TGTGCCAGCAGCCAATCGGGCCAAAGCAATCAGCCCCAGCATTTT. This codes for CASSQSGQSNQPQHF.

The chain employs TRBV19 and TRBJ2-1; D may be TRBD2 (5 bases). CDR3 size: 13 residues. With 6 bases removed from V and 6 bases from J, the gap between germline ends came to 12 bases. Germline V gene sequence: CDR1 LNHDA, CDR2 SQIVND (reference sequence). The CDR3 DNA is TGTGCCAGTAGAAGCGGCCGTTTCAATGAGCAGTTCTTC. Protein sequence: CASRSGRFNEQFF.

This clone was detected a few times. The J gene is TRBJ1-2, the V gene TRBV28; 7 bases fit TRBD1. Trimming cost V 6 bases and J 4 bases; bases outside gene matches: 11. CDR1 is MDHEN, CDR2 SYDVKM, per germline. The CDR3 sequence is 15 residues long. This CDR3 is CASSPTGEVGYGYTF. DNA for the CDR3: TGTGCCAGCAGCCCTACAGGGGAGGTTGGCTATGGCTACACCTTC.

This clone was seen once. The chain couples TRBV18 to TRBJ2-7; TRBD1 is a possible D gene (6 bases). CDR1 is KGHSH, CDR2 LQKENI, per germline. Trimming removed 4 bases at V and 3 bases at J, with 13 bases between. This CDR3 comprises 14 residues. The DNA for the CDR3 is TGTGCCAGCTCACGGTTATCGGACAGCTACGAGCAGTACTTC. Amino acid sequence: CASSRLSDSYEQYF.

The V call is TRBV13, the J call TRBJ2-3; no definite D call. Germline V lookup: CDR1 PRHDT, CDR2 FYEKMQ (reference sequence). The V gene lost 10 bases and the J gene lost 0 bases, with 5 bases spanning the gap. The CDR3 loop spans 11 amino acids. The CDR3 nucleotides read TGTGCCACAATGAGCACAGATACGCAGTATTTT. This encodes CATMSTDTQYF.

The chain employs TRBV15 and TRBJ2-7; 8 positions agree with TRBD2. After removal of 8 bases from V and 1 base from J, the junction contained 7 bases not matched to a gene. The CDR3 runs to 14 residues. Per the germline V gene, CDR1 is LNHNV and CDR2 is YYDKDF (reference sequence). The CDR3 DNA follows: TGTGCCACCCGACCGGGGGGGGAGTCCTACGAGCAGTACTTC. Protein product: CATRPGGESYEQYF. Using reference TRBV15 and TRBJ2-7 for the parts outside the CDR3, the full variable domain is DAMVIQNPRYQVTQFGKPVTLSCSQTLNHNVMYWYQQKSSQAPKLLFHYYDKDFNNEADTPDNFQSRRPNTSFCFLDIRSPGLGDTAMYLCATRPGGESYEQYFGPGTRLTVT.

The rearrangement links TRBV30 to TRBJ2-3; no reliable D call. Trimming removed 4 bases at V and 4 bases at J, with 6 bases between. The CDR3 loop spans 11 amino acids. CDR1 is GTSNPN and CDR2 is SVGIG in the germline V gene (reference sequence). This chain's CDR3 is CAWNRADTQYF. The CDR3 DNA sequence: TGTGCCTGGAATCGGGCAGATACGCAGTATTTT.

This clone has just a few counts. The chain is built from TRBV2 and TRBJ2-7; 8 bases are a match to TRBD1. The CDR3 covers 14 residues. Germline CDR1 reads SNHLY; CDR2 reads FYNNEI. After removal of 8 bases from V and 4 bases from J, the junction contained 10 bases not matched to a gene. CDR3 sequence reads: CASLQGAHGYEQYF. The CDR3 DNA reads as TGTGCCAGCCTGCAGGGGGCTCACGGATACGAGCAGTACTTC.

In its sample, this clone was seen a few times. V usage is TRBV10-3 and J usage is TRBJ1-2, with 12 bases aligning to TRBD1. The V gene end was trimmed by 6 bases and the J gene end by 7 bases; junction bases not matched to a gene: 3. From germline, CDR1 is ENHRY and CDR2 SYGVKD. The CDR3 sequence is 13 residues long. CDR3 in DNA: TGTGCCATCAGCGGGACAGGGGGCGTTGGCTACACCTTC. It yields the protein CAISGTGGVGYTF.

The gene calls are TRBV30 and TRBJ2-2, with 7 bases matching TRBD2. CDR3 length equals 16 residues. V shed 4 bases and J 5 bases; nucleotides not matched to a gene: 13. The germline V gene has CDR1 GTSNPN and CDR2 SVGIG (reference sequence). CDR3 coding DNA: TGTGCCTGGACGTCTGACTCTAGCGGAGAGACCGGGGAGCTGTTTTTT. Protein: CAWTSDSSGETGELFF. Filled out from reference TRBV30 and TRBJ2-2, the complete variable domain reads SQTIHQWPATLVQPVGSPLSLECTVEGTSNPNLYWYRQAAGRGLQLLFYSVGIGQISSEVPQNLSASRPQDRQFILSSKKLLLSDSGFYLCAWTSDSSGETGELFFGEGSRLTVL.

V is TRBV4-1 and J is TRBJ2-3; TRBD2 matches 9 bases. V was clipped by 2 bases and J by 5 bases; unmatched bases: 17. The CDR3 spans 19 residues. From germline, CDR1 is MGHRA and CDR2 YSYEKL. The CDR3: CASSQIAGALINSRDTQYF. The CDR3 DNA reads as TGCGCCAGCAGCCAAATAGCGGGAGCACTCATAAACTCGCGAGATACGCAGTATTTT.

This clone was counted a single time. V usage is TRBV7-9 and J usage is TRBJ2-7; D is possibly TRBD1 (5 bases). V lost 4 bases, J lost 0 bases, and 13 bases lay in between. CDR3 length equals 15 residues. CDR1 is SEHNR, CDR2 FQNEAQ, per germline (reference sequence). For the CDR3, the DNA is TGTGCCAGCAGCTCGACAGCAACAAGCTCCTACGAGCAGTACTTC. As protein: CASSSTATSSYEQYF. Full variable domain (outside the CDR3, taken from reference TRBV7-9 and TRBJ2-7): DTGVSQNPRHKITKRGQNVTFRCDPISEHNRLYWYRQTLGQGPEFLTYFQNEAQLEKSRLLSDRFSAERPKGSFSTLEIQRTEQGDSAMYLCASSSTATSSYEQYFGPGTRLTVT.

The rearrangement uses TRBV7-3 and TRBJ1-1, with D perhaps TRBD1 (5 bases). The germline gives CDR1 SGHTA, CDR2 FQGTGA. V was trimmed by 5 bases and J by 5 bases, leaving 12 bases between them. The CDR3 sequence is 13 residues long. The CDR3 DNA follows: TGTGCCAGCAGCACCCCAGGGAGGACTGAAGCTTTCTTT. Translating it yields CASSTPGRTEAFF.

CDR3 sequence reads: CASSPNLRTEAFF. Written as DNA, the CDR3 is TGCGCCAGCAGCCCCAACCTGAGGACTGAAGCTTTCTTT. The J gene is TRBJ1-1, the V gene TRBV5-1, with D unresolved. Germline lookup yields CDR1 SGHRS and CDR2 YFSETQ. CDR3 length: 13 residues. Deletions cut 4 bases from V and 5 bases from J, with 12 bases between.

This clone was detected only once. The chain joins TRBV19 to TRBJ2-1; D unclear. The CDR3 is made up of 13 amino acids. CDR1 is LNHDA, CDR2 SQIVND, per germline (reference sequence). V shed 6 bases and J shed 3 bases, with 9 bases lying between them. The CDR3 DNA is TGTGCCAGTAGCCTAGGTCTCTACAATGAGCAGTTCTTC. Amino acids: CASSLGLYNEQFF.

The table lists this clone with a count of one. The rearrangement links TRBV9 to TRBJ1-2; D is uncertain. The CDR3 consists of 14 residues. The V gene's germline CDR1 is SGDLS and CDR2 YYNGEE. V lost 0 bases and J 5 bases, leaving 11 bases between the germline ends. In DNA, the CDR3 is TGTGCCAGCAGCGTAGCGGGGTATGAATATGGCTACACCTTC. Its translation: CASSVAGYEYGYTF.

CDR3: CASSESQGAFDTQYF. CDR3 DNA sequence: TGTGCCAGCAGTGAGAGTCAGGGGGCTTTCGATACGCAGTATTTT. The V gene is TRBV6-1, the J gene TRBJ2-3; 8 bases fit TRBD1. The V gene's germline CDR1 is MNHNS and CDR2 SASEGT. CDR3 length equals 15 residues. V shed 3 bases and J 6 bases; nucleotides not matched to a gene: 8.

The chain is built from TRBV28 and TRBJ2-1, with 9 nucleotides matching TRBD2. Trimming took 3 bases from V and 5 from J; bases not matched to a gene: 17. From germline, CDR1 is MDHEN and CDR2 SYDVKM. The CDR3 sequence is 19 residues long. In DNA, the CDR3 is TGTGCCAGCAGTTTCCCCCTGACTAGCGGATCAAAAATAGACAATGAGCAGTTCTTC. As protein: CASSFPLTSGSKIDNEQFF.

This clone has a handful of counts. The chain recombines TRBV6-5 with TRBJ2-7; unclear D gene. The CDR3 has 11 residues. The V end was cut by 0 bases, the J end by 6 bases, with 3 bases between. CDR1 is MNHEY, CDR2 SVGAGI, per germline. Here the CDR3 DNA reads TGTGCCAGCAGTTACTCTATCGAGCAGTACTTC. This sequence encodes CASSYSIEQYF.

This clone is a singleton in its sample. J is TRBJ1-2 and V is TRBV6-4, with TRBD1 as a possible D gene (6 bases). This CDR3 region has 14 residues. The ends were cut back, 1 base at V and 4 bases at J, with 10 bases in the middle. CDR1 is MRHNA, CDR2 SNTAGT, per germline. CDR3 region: CASSDWGRGYGYTF. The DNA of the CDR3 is TGTGCCAGCAGTGACTGGGGGCGCGGCTATGGCTACACCTTC.